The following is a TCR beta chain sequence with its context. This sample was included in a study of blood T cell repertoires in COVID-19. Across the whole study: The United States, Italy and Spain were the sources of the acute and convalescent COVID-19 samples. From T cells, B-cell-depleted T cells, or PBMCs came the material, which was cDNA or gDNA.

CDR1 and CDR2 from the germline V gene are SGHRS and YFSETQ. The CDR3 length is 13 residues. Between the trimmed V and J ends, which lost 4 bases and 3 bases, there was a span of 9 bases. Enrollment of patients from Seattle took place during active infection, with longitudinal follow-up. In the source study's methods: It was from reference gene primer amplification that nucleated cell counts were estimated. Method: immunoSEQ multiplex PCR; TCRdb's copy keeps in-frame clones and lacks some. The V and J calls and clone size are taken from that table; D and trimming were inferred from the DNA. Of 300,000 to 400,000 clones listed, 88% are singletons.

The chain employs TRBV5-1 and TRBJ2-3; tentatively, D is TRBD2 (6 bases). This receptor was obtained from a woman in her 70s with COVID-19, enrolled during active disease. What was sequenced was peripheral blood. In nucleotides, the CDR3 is TGCGCCAGCAGCACGGAGGGGACAGATACGCAGTATTTT. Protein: CASSTEGTDTQYF.